This T cell receptor (beta chain) was captured in a study of T cell responses to AZD1222 COVID-19 vaccine. As for the study in general: Some second doses came at about 4 weeks and others at about 12 weeks; these were pooled. General observations from the study: Sampling captured repertoires only after the peak T cell response.

Sequencing used immunoSEQ multiplex PCR; TCRdb keeps in-frame clones, though not all of them. Among 90,000 to 150,000 clones listed, approximately 90% were seen once. The CDR3 consists of 16 residues. Losses at the gene ends were 4 bases for V and 0 bases for J; bases not matched to a gene: 8. Germline CDR1 MNHEY, CDR2 SMNVEV (reference sequence). As to this clone: Its antigen remains unknown.

The sequence derives from an adult in good health. Source: peripheral blood, taken on day 0 of AZD1222 vaccination. The rearrangement uses TRBV27 and TRBJ1-2, with 7 nucleotides matching TRBD1. Here the CDR3 DNA reads TGTGCCAGCAGTTCTTACGCCACAGGGGCTAACTATGGCTACACCTTC. Its translation: CASSSYATGANYGYTF.